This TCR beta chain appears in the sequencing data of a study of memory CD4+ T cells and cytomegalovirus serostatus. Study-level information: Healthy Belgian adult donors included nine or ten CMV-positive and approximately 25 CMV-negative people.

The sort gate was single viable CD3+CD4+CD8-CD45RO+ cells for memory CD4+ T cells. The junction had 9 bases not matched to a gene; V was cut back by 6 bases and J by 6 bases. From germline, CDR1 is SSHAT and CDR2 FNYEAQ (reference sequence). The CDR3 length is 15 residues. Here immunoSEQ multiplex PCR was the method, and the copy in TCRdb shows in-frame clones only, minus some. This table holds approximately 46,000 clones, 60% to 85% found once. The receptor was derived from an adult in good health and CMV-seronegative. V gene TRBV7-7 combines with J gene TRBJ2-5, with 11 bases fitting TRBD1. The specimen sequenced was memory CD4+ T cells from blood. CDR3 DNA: TGTGCCAGCAGTTCGGACAGGGGGCAAGTAAAGACCCAGTACTTC. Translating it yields CASSSDRGQVKTQYF.